The rows below give T cell receptor beta chains drawn from one sample of a study of blood T cells in healthy people across ages. In TCRdb, the 5' RACE reads were re-called with MiXCR into one record per CDR3 protein. The repertoire holds roughly 800,000 distinct CDR3 sequences, roughly 50% seen once, with around 20% in the top ten. The sample taken for sequencing was blood. These receptors were collected from a man aged 25 to 40 in good health. CDR3s include the opening cysteine and the closing phenylalanine or tryptophan. For some rows the clone size is stated as once, few or many, or as a class when expanded; others skip it.

>TRBV20-1|.
CSAPGLAGGGERNEQFF
>TRBV29-1|few
CSASGTYNEQYF
>TRBV6-2/TRBV6-3|.
CASSYSVDSGVVEQFF
>TRBV4-1|.
CASSQDGSYNEQFF
>TRBV12-3/TRBV12-4|.
CASRCYAYEQYF
>TRBV7-9|few
CASSRTDSYYEQYF
>TRBV5-1|.
CASSLDLDTGELFF
>TRBV19|.
CASSGPQWDGDSNQPQHF
>TRBV7-2|.
CASSLKGKYEQYF
>TRBV7-2|.
CASSHYNSPLHF
>TRBV11-2|many
CASSLMGPLGQETQYF
>TRBV4-2|.
CASSQEGVQQGYGYTF
>TRBV7-2|.
CASSPQGSRYNSPLHF
>TRBV5-1|.
CASSLASTYEQYF
>TRBV5-1|.
CASSLDGHYGYTF
>TRBV20-1|few
CSARELSSSGRNAENIQYF
>TRBV7-2|.
CASSFGSDRNEQFF
>TRBV18|.
CASSPPGGQASDTQYF
>TRBV13|.
CASSLRSNRANYGYTF
>TRBV29-1|few
CSVARNSGRGETQYF
>TRBV12-3/TRBV12-4|.
CASSLEPLTGGQYF
>TRBV20-1|few
CSASVSGRRNEQFF